A single sample gave rise to the 14 T cell receptor beta chains below, sequenced in a study of breast tumors, draining lymph nodes, adjacent tissues. Each CDR3 protein is one row after TCRdb ran MiXCR on the multiplex PCR reads. This sample has 12,000 to 15,000 distinct CDR3 sequences, with around 55% found just once. What was sequenced was tumor-adjacent breast tissue. The receptors originated from a female donor with breast cancer. Some clones in this sample may be carry-over from other donors' samples.

This clonotype is termed medium-sized (0.01 to 0.1%). The genes are TRBV7-9 and TRBJ2-7, with 8 bases fitting TRBD2. The trim removed 1 base at V and 4 bases at J, leaving 9 bases unmatched. The germline V gene encodes CDR1 SEHNR and CDR2 FQNEAQ (reference sequence). This CDR3 spans 16 amino acids. The CDR3 bases are TGTGCCAGCAGCTTAGGTCTTTTCGCGGGGGGATACGAGCAGTACTTC. Its protein is CASSLGLFAGGYEQYF.

V and J are TRBV7-8 and TRBJ1-6; the D gene is possibly TRBD1 (5 bases). Trimming took off 5 bases at V and 13 bases at J, with 24 bases between the two ends. Germline V gene data show CDR1 as SGHVS and CDR2 as FQNEAQ. This CDR3 contains 16 residues. The CDR3 loop is CASSQDGTGPYYPLHF. The CDR3 nucleotides read TGTGCCAGCAGCCAAGATGGTACAGGACCCTATTACCCCCTCCACTTT.

This clonotype was counted ten times or more. A much bigger clone sits one base away, suggesting this may be a read error. The V gene is TRBV5-8, the J gene TRBJ1-5; unclear D gene. With 3 bases removed from V and 2 bases from J, the gap between germline ends came to 12 bases. The CDR3 totals 15 residues. The germline V gene has CDR1 SGHTS and CDR2 YDEGEE. Here the CDR3 DNA reads TGTGCCAGCAGCTCACGGATCTCCGGCAATCAGCCCCAGCATTTT. This codes for CASSSRISGNQPQHF.

The rearrangement uses TRBV12-5 and TRBJ1-2, with D perhaps matching TRBD1 (5 bases). Germline V gives CDR1 LGHNT, CDR2 FRNRAP. With 1 base removed from V and 4 bases from J, the gap between germline ends came to 7 bases. The CDR3 contains 13 residues. CDR3 sequence: CASGLGGLYGYTF. The CDR3 DNA reads TGTGCTAGTGGTTTGGGGGGACTCTATGGCTACACCTTC.

The chain has TRBV7-9 and TRBJ1-4; no definite D call. The V end lost 4 bases, the J end lost 7 bases, and 7 bases lay between the germline ends. The CDR3 contains 12 residues. The germline gives CDR1 SEHNR, CDR2 FQNEAQ (reference sequence). The chain's CDR3 is CASSSGREKLFF. CDR3 nucleotide sequence: TGTGCCAGCAGCTCAGGTCGTGAAAAACTGTTTTTT. Complete variable domain (other parts from reference TRBV7-9 and TRBJ1-4): DTGVSQNPRHKITKRGQNVTFRCDPISEHNRLYWYRQTLGQGPEFLTYFQNEAQLEKSRLLSDRFSAERPKGSFSTLEIQRTEQGDSAMYLCASSSGREKLFFGSGTQLSVL.

This clonotype was observed many times. This chain uses TRBV11-3 with TRBJ2-1; 7 nucleotides agree with TRBD1. CDR3 size: 15 residues. Germline V gene sequence: CDR1 SGHNT, CDR2 YENEEA. The junction had 4 bases not matched to a gene; V was cut back by 5 bases and J by 0 bases. The CDR3 loop reads CASSPGQSSYNEQFF. The CDR3 nucleotides read TGTGCCAGCAGCCCGGGACAGTCCTCCTACAATGAGCAGTTCTTC.

This clonotype is medium-sized. This chain connects TRBV7-2 to TRBJ2-7; the D is unclear. V lost 1 base and J 4 bases, leaving 14 bases between the germline ends. The CDR3 spans 15 residues. In germline, CDR1 is SGHTA, CDR2 FQGNSA. CDR3 sequence: CASSLEGWNSYEQYF. The CDR3 nucleotides read TGTGCCAGCAGCTTAGAAGGTTGGAACTCTTACGAGCAGTACTTC.

This clonotype was seen many times. The CDR3 DNA reads as TGTGCCAGCAGTTCCCCACGACAAGAGGCTAGCACAGATACGCAGTATTTT. It codes for CASSSPRQEASTDTQYF. The rearrangement links TRBV28 to TRBJ2-3; D unresolved. CDR1 and CDR2 (germline): MDHEN, SYDVKM. CDR3 length equals 17 residues. The V end lost 4 bases, the J end lost 0 bases, and 17 bases lay between the germline ends.

The J gene is TRBJ1-2, the V gene TRBV12-3 or TRBV12-4; the match to TRBD1 covers 8 bases. Germline trimming cut 8 bases from V and 6 bases from J; bases unmatched to any gene: 11. There are 14 residues in the CDR3. The chain's CDR3 is CASSATGAEDGYTF. The CDR3 DNA follows: TGTGCCAGCTCTGCGACAGGGGCTGAGGATGGCTACACCTTC.

This clonotype was observed many times. This sequence joins TRBV6-2 or TRBV6-3 and TRBJ2-7; a weak D match, TRBD1 (6 bases). The CDR3 is 15 residues long. V shed 9 bases and J shed 7 bases, with 25 bases lying between them. From germline, CDR1 is MNHEY and CDR2 SVGEGT. The CDR3 nucleotides are TGTGCCAGTACACCCAGGGGATGGGCTGCTCGAGAGCAGTACTTC. This encodes CASTPRGWAAREQYF.

Within the sample, this clonotype is medium-sized. This rearrangement joins TRBV18 to TRBJ1-6; no clear D. The germline CDR1 and CDR2 sequences are KGHSH and LQKENI. This CDR3 spans 12 amino acids. Trimming took 6 bases from V and 6 from J, leaving 6 bases between them. The CDR3 bases are TGTGCCAGCTCGGTCCCTAATTCACCCCTCCACTTT. As protein: CASSVPNSPLHF.

This clonotype came up many times. The genes are TRBV5-8 and TRBJ1-1; D unclear. Germline lookup yields CDR1 SGHTS and CDR2 YDEGEE. The V end was cut by 2 bases, the J end by 5 bases, with 4 bases between. The length of the CDR3 is 11 residues. CDR3: CASSLWTEAFF. The CDR3 DNA follows: TGTGCCAGCAGCTTATGGACTGAAGCTTTCTTT.

The gene calls are TRBV7-9 and TRBJ2-7, with D possibly matching TRBD2 (5 bases). CDR1 and CDR2 from the germline V gene are SEHNR and FQNEAQ (reference sequence). V lost 4 bases and J 2 bases, leaving 12 bases between the germline ends. This CDR3 region has 14 residues. CDR3: CASSSGDGTYEQYF. CDR3 DNA sequence: TGTGCCAGCAGCTCAGGAGACGGGACCTACGAGCAGTACTTC. Full variable domain (rest looked up from reference TRBV7-9 and TRBJ2-7): DTGVSQNPRHKITKRGQNVTFRCDPISEHNRLYWYRQTLGQGPEFLTYFQNEAQLEKSRLLSDRFSAERPKGSFSTLEIQRTEQGDSAMYLCASSSGDGTYEQYFGPGTRLTVT.

This clonotype was detected many times. The V and J genes are TRBV2 and TRBJ1-1, with a tentative D call TRBD1 (5 bases). The CDR3 spans 15 residues. Germline-derived CDR1 and CDR2 are SNHLY and FYNNEI. Trimming left V 6 bases short and J 4 bases short, with 18 bases between. CDR3 protein: CASRPGRGASTEAFF. The CDR3 DNA reads TGTGCCAGCAGGCCAGGTCGTGGGGCTTCCACTGAAGCTTTCTTT.